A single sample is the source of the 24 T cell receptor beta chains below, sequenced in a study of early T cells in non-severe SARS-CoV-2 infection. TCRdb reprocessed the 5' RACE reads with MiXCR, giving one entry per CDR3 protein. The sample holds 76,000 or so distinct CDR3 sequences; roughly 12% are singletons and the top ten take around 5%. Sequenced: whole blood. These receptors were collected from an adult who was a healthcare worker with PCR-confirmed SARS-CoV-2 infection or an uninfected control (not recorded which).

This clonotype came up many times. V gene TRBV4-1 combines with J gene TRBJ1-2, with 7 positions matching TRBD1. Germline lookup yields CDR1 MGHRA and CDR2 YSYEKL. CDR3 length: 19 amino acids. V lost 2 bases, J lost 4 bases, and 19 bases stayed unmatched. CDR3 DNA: TGCGCCAGCAGCCAACGGACAGAGCTGCCCTTAGGGGGCCCCTATGGCTACACCTTC. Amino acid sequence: CASSQRTELPLGGPYGYTF.

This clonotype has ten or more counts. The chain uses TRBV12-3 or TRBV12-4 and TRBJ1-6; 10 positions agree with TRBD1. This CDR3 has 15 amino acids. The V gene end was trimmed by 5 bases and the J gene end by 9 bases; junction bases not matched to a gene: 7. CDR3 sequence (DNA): TGTGCCAGCAGTCGGACAGGGACAGGGGCTTCACCCCTCCACTTT. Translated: CASSRTGTGASPLHF.

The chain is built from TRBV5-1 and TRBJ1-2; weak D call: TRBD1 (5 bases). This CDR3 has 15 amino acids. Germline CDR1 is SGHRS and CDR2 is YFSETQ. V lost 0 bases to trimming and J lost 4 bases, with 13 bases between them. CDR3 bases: TGCGCCAGCAGCTTGGACGTCAGGGCAGGCTATGGCTACACCTTC. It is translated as CASSLDVRAGYGYTF. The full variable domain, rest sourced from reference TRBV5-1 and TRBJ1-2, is KAGVTQTPRYLIKTRGQQVTLSCSPISGHRSVSWYQQTPGQGLQFLFEYFSETQRNKGNFPGRFSGRQFSNSRSEMNVSTLELGDSALYLCASSLDVRAGYGYTFGSGTRLTVV.

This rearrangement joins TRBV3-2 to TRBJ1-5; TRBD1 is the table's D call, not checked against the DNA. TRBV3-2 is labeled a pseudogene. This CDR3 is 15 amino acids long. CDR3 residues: CASSYQGGGNQPQHF. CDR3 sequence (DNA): TGTGCCAGCAGCTACCAGGGGGGTGGCAATCAGCCCCAGCATTTT.

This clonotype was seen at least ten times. Written as DNA, the CDR3 is TGTGCCAGTAGTATCGTGTCAGGAAACTATGGCTACACCTTC. This encodes CASSIVSGNYGYTF. This sequence joins TRBV19 and TRBJ1-2, with D unclear. The CDR3 loop spans 14 amino acids. Trimming took 3 bases from V and 2 from J, leaving 10 bases between them. Looked up from germline, CDR1 is LNHDA and CDR2 is SQIVND (reference sequence).

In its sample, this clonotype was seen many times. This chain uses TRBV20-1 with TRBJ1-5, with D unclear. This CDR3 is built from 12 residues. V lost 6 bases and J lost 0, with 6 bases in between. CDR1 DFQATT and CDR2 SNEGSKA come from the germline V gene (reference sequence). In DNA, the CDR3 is TGCAGTGCCGGAGGTAGCAATCAGCCCCAGCATTTT. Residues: CSAGGSNQPQHF.

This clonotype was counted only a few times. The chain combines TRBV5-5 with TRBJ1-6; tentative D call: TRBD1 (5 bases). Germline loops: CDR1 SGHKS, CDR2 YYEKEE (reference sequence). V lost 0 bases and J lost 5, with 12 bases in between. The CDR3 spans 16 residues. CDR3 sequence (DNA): TGTGCCAGCAGCTTGGCTGGGACCGAAAATAATTCACCCCTCCACTTT. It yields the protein CASSLAGTENNSPLHF.

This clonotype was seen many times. The DNA for the CDR3 is TGCAGCGTTCTGGACAGGAGCTCCTACGAGCAGTACTTC. Encoded protein: CSVLDRSSYEQYF. The chain recombines TRBV29-1 with TRBJ2-7; 7 bases map to TRBD1. With V trimmed by 5 bases and J by 0 bases, 4 bases remained unmatched. From germline, CDR1 is SQVTM and CDR2 ANQGSEA. The CDR3 has 13 residues.

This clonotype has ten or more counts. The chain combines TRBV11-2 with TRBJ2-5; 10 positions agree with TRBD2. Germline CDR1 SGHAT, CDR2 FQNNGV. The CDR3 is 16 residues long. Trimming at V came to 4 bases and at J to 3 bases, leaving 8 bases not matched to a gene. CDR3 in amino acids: CASSSAGGLAEETQYF. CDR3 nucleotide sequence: TGTGCCAGCAGCTCCGCGGGAGGACTAGCGGAAGAGACCCAGTACTTC.

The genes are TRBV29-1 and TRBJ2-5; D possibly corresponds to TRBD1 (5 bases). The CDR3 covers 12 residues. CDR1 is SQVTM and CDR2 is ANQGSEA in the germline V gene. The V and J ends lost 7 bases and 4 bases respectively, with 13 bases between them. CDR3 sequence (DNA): TGCAGCGGCAAAGGGGTGCGAGAGACCCAGTACTTC. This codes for CSGKGVRETQYF.

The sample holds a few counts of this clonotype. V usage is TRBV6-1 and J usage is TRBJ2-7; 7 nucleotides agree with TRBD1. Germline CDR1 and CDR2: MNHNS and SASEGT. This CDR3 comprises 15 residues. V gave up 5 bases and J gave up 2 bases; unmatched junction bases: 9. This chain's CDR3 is CASSPGQSLAYEQYF. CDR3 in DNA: TGTGCCAGCAGTCCGGGACAGTCTCTCGCCTACGAGCAGTACTTC.

CDR3 in amino acids: CASSLEGPDFPNQETQYF. CDR3 nucleotide sequence: TGTGCCAGCAGCTTAGAGGGCCCAGATTTCCCCAACCAAGAGACCCAGTACTTC. V usage is TRBV7-2 and J usage is TRBJ2-5; unclear D gene. V lost 1 base and J lost 0, with 18 bases in between. The CDR3 sequence is 18 residues long. The germline V gene has CDR1 SGHTA and CDR2 FQGNSA.

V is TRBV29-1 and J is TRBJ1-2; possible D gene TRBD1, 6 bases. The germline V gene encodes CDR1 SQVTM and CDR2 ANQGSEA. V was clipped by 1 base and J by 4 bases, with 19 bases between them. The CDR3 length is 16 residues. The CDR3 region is CSVEGGGRNPGYGYTF. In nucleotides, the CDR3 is TGCAGCGTTGAAGGTGGGGGGCGCAATCCAGGCTATGGCTACACCTTC.

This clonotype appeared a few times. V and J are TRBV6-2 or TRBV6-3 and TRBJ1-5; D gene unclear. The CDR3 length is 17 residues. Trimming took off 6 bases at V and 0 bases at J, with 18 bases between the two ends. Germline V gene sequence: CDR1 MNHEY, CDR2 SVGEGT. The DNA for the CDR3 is TGTGCCAGCAGCTCCCCCCAGGTTGGCGTTAGCAATCAGCCCCAGCATTTT. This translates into CASSSPQVGVSNQPQHF.

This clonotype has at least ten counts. CDR3 in DNA: TGCAGTGCTGGGACAGGGGCCCCATGGGAAGGCTACACCTTC. Amino acid sequence: CSAGTGAPWEGYTF. The chain has TRBV20-1 and TRBJ1-2, with 10 bases that match TRBD1. The germline V gene has CDR1 DFQATT and CDR2 SNEGSKA (reference sequence). J was trimmed by 8 bases and V by 5 bases; bases with no gene match: 11. The CDR3 is made up of 14 amino acids.

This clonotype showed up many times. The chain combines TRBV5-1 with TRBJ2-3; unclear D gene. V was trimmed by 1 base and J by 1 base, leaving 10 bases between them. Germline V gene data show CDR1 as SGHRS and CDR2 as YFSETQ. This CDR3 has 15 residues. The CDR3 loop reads CASSLFMYGTDTQYF. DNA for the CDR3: TGCGCCAGCAGCTTGTTCATGTATGGCACAGATACGCAGTATTTT.

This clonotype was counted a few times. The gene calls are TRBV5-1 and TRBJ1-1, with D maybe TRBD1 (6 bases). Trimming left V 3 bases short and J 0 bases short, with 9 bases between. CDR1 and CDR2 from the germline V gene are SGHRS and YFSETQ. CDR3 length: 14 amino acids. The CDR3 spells CASSSGTLNTEAFF. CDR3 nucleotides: TGCGCCAGCAGCTCCGGGACATTGAACACTGAAGCTTTCTTT.

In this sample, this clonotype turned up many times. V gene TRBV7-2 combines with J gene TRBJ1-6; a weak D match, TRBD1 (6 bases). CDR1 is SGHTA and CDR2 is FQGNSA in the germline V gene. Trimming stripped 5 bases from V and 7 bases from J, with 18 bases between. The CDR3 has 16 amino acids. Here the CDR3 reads CASSATTGQSNSPLHF. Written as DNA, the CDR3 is TGTGCCAGCAGCGCCACGACAGGTCAGAGCAATTCACCCCTCCACTTT.

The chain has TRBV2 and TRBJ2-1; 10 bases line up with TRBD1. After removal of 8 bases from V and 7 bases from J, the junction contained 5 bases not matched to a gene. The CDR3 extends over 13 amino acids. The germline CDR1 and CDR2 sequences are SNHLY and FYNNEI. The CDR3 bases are TGTGCCAGCTTACTGGACAGGGGGAATGAGCAGTTCTTC. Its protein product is CASLLDRGNEQFF.

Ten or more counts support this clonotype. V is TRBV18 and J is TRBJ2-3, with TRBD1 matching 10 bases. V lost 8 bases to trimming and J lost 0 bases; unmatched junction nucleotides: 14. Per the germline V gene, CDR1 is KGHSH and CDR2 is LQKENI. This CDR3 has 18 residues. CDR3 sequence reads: CASVPRTGGMTSTDTQYF. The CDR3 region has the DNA TGTGCCAGCGTTCCTCGGACAGGGGGTATGACTAGCACAGATACGCAGTATTTT.

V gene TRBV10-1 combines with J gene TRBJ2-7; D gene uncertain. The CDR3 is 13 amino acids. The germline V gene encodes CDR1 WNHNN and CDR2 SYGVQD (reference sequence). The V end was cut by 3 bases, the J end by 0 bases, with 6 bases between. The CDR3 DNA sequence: TGCGCCAGCAGTGATACGGCCTCCTACGAGCAGTACTTC. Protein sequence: CASSDTASYEQYF.

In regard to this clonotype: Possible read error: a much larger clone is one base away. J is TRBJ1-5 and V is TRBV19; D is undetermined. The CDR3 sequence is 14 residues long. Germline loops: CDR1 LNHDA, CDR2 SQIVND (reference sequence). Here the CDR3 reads CVTENDRFGQPQHF. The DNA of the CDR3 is TGTGTCACCGAGAACGACCGCTTCGGTCAGCCCCAGCATTTT. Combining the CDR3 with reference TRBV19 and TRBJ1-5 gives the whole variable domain DGGITQSPKYLFRKEGQNVTLSCEQNLNHDAMYWYRQDPGQGLRLIYYSQIVNDFQKGDIAEGYSVSREKKESFPLTVTSAQKNPTAFYLCVTENDRFGQPQHFGDGTRLSIL.

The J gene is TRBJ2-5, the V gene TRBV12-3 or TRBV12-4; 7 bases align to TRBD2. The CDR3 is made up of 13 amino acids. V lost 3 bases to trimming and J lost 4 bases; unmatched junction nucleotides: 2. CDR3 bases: TGTGCCAGCAGTTTGAAGCGGGGAGAGACCCAGTACTTC. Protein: CASSLKRGETQYF.

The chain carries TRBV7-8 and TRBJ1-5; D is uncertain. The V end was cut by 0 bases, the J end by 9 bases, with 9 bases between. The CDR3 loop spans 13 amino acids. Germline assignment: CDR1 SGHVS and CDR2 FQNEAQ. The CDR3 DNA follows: TGTGCCAGCAGCTTAGCGGGAGACCGGCCCCAGCATTTT. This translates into CASSLAGDRPQHF.